Below, one TCR beta chain is given with its context. Its matching antigen is unknown. A clone one base away is much larger, so this may be a read error. The data derive from a study of T-cell reconstitution after alpha-beta-depleted transplantation in children. Unique molecular identifiers were incorporated during preparation of the TCRbeta library. Using its own MiXCR run on the PCR reads, TCRdb lists one record per CDR3 protein. The sample holds about 640,000 distinct CDR3 sequences; under 15% are singletons and the top ten take over 2%. Study-wide results and caveats: Expanded graft clones, several hundred of them, were reportedly the source of alpha-beta T cells about two months after transplant.

From germline, CDR1 is MNHEY and CDR2 SVGAGI. The CDR3 sequence is 14 residues long. The chain couples TRBV6-5 to TRBJ1-5; 7 positions match TRBD1. This sequence originates from a male patient between 5 and 17 years old who had a stem cell transplant for acute myeloid leukemia, so the T cells may come from the graft donor. The specimen comprised PBMCs, mostly from graft donor cells, sampled 360 days after TCRalphabeta/CD19-depleted stem cell transplant. CDR3 amino acids: CASSFQGVDQPQRF. In DNA form, the CDR3 reads TGTGCCAGCAGTTTCCAGGGGGTCGATCAGCCCCAGCGTTTT.